The rows below give T cell receptor beta chains drawn from one sample of a study of T cell responses to AZD1222 COVID-19 vaccine. Method: immunoSEQ multiplex PCR; TCRdb's copy keeps in-frame clones and lacks some. The table includes roughly 130,000 clones, around 87% detected once. Sequences were derived from peripheral blood, sampled on day 0 of AZD1222 vaccination. The source is an adult in good health. The CDR3 runs from the conserved cysteine through the conserved F or W. The D gene is left open where the match is weak. Size values are once, few and many counts, or a class for expanded clones, and some rows have none.

size: -
J: TRBJ2-1
V: TRBV12-3/TRBV12-4
D: -
DNA: TGTAAGCACAGGAGCTCCTACAATGAGCAGTTCTTC
CDR3: CKHRSSYNEQFF

size: -
J: TRBJ2-6
V: TRBV5-1
D: TRBD1
DNA: TGCGCCAGCAGCTTGGCAGGGGGATCTGGGGCCAACGTCCTGACTTTC
CDR3: CASSLAGGSGANVLTF

size: -
J: TRBJ1-3
V: TRBV11-2
D: -
DNA: TGTGCCAGCAGCTTACAAGGGACCGCCGCTTCTGGAAACACCATATATTTT
CDR3: CASSLQGTAASGNTIYF

size: -
J: TRBJ1-1
V: TRBV6-1
D: -
DNA: TGTGCCAGCAGTTCCCCCTGGACTGAGAACACTGAAGCTTTCTTT
CDR3: CASSSPWTENTEAFF

size: few
J: TRBJ1-1
V: TRBV14
D: -
DNA: TGTGCCAGCAGCCCCGGGCTGAACACTGAAGCTTTCTTT
CDR3: CASSPGLNTEAFF

size: -
J: TRBJ2-7
V: TRBV5-5
D: -
DNA: TGTGCCAGCAGCCTATCCCGGGACCTTTCCTACGAGCAGTACTTC
CDR3: CASSLSRDLSYEQYF

size: -
J: TRBJ2-4
V: TRBV5-4
D: -
DNA: TGTGCCAGCAGCTTGGCCGGAGGGGGGGGCCCCAAAAACATTCAGTACTTC
CDR3: CASSLAGGGGPKNIQYF

size: -
J: TRBJ1-5
V: TRBV7-8
D: TRBD1
DNA: TGTGCCAGCAGCTCCCTCCCGACAGGGAGGGCTCAGCCCCAGCATTTT
CDR3: CASSSLPTGRAQPQHF

size: -
J: TRBJ1-5
V: TRBV19
D: -
DNA: TGTGCCAGTATAAAGACAGCTAAGTCAGGGCCCCAGCATTTT
CDR3: CASIKTAKSGPQHF

size: -
J: TRBJ2-7
V: TRBV7-3
D: TRBD1
DNA: TGTGCCAGCAGCTTTACAGGGGCCGAGCAGTACTTC
CDR3: CASSFTGAEQYF

size: -
J: TRBJ1-6
V: TRBV19
D: -
DNA: TGTGCCAGTAGCCCCGACAGCGGGGGTTCTTCACCCCTCCACTTT
CDR3: CASSPDSGGSSPLHF

size: -
J: TRBJ2-3
V: TRBV5-1
D: TRBD1
DNA: TGCGCCAGCAGCTCCACAGGGGGCAGGGGAGATACGCAGTATTTT
CDR3: CASSSTGGRGDTQYF

size: few
J: TRBJ1-5
V: TRBV11-3
D: TRBD1
DNA: TGTGCCAGCAGCTTAGGTCAAGGACAGGGGGAGAGTTGCAATCAGCCCCAGCATTTT
CDR3: CASSLGQGQGESCNQPQHF

size: -
J: TRBJ2-7
V: TRBV12-3/TRBV12-4
D: -
DNA: TGTGCCACCATGGACCTTGCCCACGAGCAGTACTTC
CDR3: CATMDLAHEQYF

size: -
J: TRBJ2-1
V: TRBV29-1
D: TRBD1
DNA: TGCAGCGTTGTAGGGGACAGGGGCCACAATGAGCAGTTCTTC
CDR3: CSVVGDRGHNEQFF

size: -
J: TRBJ2-5
V: TRBV6-6
D: -
DNA: TGTGCCAGCAGATTTGATGGGGGCCAAGAGACCCAGTACTTC
CDR3: CASRFDGGQETQYF

size: -
J: TRBJ1-2
V: TRBV11-2
D: TRBD1
DNA: TGTGCCAGCAGCTCCTCGGACAGGGGGCATGGGGGCTACACCTTC
CDR3: CASSSSDRGHGGYTF

size: once
J: TRBJ1-5
V: TRBV7-9
D: -
DNA: TGTGCCAGCAGTCGGGGGGACGGACAGCCCCAGCATTTT
CDR3: CASSRGDGQPQHF

size: few
J: TRBJ1-2
V: TRBV29-1
D: -
DNA: TGCAGCGTGCCCCCGGGGGGAAGTGGCTACACCTTC
CDR3: CSVPPGGSGYTF

size: -
J: TRBJ2-7
V: TRBV6-6
D: -
DNA: TGTGCCAGCAGTTACTCCGAACACTCCTACGAGCAGTACTTC
CDR3: CASSYSEHSYEQYF

size: -
J: TRBJ1-2
V: TRBV10-3
D: -
DNA: TGTGCCCACGGGGGGGGGTATGGCTACACCTTC
CDR3: CAHGGGYGYTF

size: -
J: TRBJ1-5
V: TRBV18
D: -
DNA: TGTGCCAGCTCACCAGGGAGTGATCAGCCCCAGCATTTT
CDR3: CASSPGSDQPQHF

size: -
J: TRBJ2-7
V: TRBV7-2
D: TRBD1
DNA: TGTGCCAGCAGCTTAGCTCGGACAGGGGGGAACGAGCAGTACTTC
CDR3: CASSLARTGGNEQYF

size: -
J: TRBJ2-7
V: TRBV6-6
D: -
DNA: TGTGCCAGCAGCCCCGGGGGCTACGAGCAGTACTTC
CDR3: CASSPGGYEQYF

size: once
J: TRBJ1-1
V: TRBV5-4
D: -
DNA: TGTGCCAGCAGCTCCGGGGCCAGACCGGAAGCTTTCTTT
CDR3: CASSSGARPEAFF

size: few
J: TRBJ2-7
V: TRBV28
D: TRBD2
DNA: TGTGCCAGCAGTTTAAAAGGGACTAGCGGCTCCTACGAGCAGTACTTC
CDR3: CASSLKGTSGSYEQYF